This TCR beta chain stems from a study of T cells in localized non-small cell lung cancer. Regarding the study as a whole: Of the top 100 tumor clones, median about 53 were in adjacent lung, 25 to 30 among its top 100.

Comment on this clone: No antigen is known for it.

Assay used: immunoSEQ multiplex PCR; TCRdb lists only in-frame clones, some missing. In the table there are over 40,000 clones, 65% to 85% of which are singletons. Sequenced here: peripheral blood mononuclear cells, sampled before any cancer treatment. This receptor was identified in a man aged 35 to 70 with stage III lung adenocarcinoma.

The CDR3 loop is CASSLEGRRADTQYF. For the CDR3, the DNA is TGCGCCAGCAGCTTGGAGGGGAGGAGGGCAGATACGCAGTATTTT. This chain joins TRBV5-1 and TRBJ2-3, with D perhaps TRBD2 (6 bases). Germline-derived CDR1 and CDR2 are SGHRS and YFSETQ. The CDR3 covers 15 residues. The ends were cut back, 0 bases at V and 4 bases at J, with 12 bases in the middle.